The 28 T cell receptor beta chains in this list originate from one sample, sequenced in a study of T cell changes during pregnancy in multiple sclerosis. Repertoires were generated with immunoSEQ multiplex PCR, while TCRdb's copy carries only in-frame clones and drops some. The table shows about 35,000 clones, with more than 90% occurring only once. The specimen was peripheral blood, collected in the third trimester of pregnancy. The receptors were sampled from a female donor in good health, enrolled as a control in a pregnancy study.

The chain's CDR3 is CASSPLSGVPTDTQYF. CDR3 bases: TGTGCCAGCTCACCACTGTCGGGAGTGCCCACAGATACGCAGTATTTT. This chain links TRBV18 with TRBJ2-3; perhaps TRBD2 as D (6 bases). CDR1 is KGHSH and CDR2 is LQKENI in the germline V gene. V lost 1 base, J lost 2 bases, and 13 bases lay in between. The CDR3 spans 16 residues. Using reference TRBV18 and TRBJ2-3 for the parts outside the CDR3, the full variable domain is NAGVMQNPRHLVRRRGQEARLRCSPMKGHSHVYWYRQLPEEGLKFMVYLQKENIIDESGMPKERFSAEFPKEGPSILRIQQVVRGDSAAYFCASSPLSGVPTDTQYFGPGTRLTVL.

Relative to its sample, this clone is medium-sized. The genes are TRBV7-9 and TRBJ2-5, with TRBD1 matching 7 bases. Germline V CDR1 and CDR2: SEHNR, FQNEAQ (reference sequence). Trimming removed 11 bases from V and 1 base from J; junction bases left unmatched: 7. This CDR3 is built from 13 residues. For the CDR3, the DNA is TGTGCCGGAGACAGGGCCATCCAAGAGACCCAGTACTTC. It codes for CAGDRAIQETQYF.

This CDR3 is CASIGGLGGYTF. The CDR3 DNA is TGTGCATCGATAGGGGGCCTAGGTGGCTACACCTTC. This chain links TRBV2 with TRBJ1-2, with TRBD1 identical over 7 bases. The CDR3 spans 12 residues. Per the germline V gene, CDR1 is SNHLY and CDR2 is FYNNEI.

The CDR3 loop is CASRPRRGFNTGELFF. In DNA, the CDR3 is TGTGCCAGCCGTCCTAGGAGGGGTTTTAACACCGGGGAGCTGTTTTTT. The genes are TRBV28 and TRBJ2-2; perhaps TRBD2 as D (6 bases). Germline values: CDR1 MDHEN, CDR2 SYDVKM. Trimming removed 8 bases from V and 2 bases from J, with 18 bases in between. This CDR3 has 16 amino acids. The variable domain in full, with the rest retrieved from reference TRBV28 and TRBJ2-2, is DVKVTQSSRYLVKRTGEKVFLECVQDMDHENMFWYRQDPGLGLRLIYFSYDVKMKEKGDIPEGYSVSREKKERFSLILESASTNQTSMYLCASRPRRGFNTGELFFGEGSRLTVL.

This clone has a handful of counts. V is TRBV6-5 and J is TRBJ1-1, with a weak D call TRBD1 (5 bases). This CDR3 is built from 16 residues. Trimming stripped 2 bases from V and 5 bases from J, with 18 bases between. In germline, CDR1 is MNHEY, CDR2 SVGAGI. This CDR3 reads CASSYLRGAGPTEAFF. The CDR3 region has the DNA TGTGCCAGCAGTTACCTCCGTGGGGCAGGGCCTACTGAAGCTTTCTTT.

The chain links TRBV15 to TRBJ2-7, with TRBD1 identical over 8 bases. The CDR3 runs 14 residues. The ends lost 2 bases at V and 0 bases at J; junction bases unmatched: 0. Germline V gives CDR1 LNHNV, CDR2 YYDKDF (reference sequence). In DNA, the CDR3 is TGTGCCACCAGCAGAACAGGGGGCTCCTACGAGCAGTACTTC. This translates into CATSRTGGSYEQYF.

The chain has TRBV28 and TRBJ2-5; D may be TRBD2 (5 bases). The CDR3 is 16 residues long. V was trimmed by 2 bases and J by 8 bases, leaving 21 bases between them. Germline loops: CDR1 MDHEN, CDR2 SYDVKM. For the CDR3, the DNA is TGTGCCAGCAGTTTAAGGAGGCTAGCTCCTTGGGAAACCCAGTACTTC. This gives the protein CASSLRRLAPWETQYF.

This chain links TRBV11-2 with TRBJ1-1; possibly TRBD1 for D (6 bases). The V end lost 5 bases, the J end lost 1 base, and 14 bases lay between the germline ends. The CDR3 extends over 15 amino acids. Looked up from germline, CDR1 is SGHAT and CDR2 is FQNNGV. The CDR3 bases are TGTGCCAGCAGCCCGCGGACAGCGACGAACACTGAAGCTTTCTTT. Translating it yields CASSPRTATNTEAFF.

The genes are TRBV11-3 and TRBJ2-3; TRBD2 aligns across 16 bases. This CDR3 comprises 19 residues. V was pared by 6 bases and J by 4 bases, with 13 bases of the junction left unmatched. Germline assignment: CDR1 SGHNT and CDR2 YENEEA. The CDR3 region has the DNA TGTGCCAGCAGAAAGGGACTAGCGGGAGGGCTGGGCATAGCAGATACGCAGTATTTT. Encoded protein: CASRKGLAGGLGIADTQYF.

The genes are TRBV6-1 and TRBJ1-1; TRBD1 is a possible D gene (6 bases). The length of the CDR3 is 14 residues. In germline, CDR1 is MNHNS, CDR2 SASEGT. Trimming shortened V by 6 bases and J by 3 bases, and 14 bases separated the two germline ends. The CDR3 sequence: CASSDRGGDTEAFF. CDR3 nucleotides: TGTGCCAGCAGCGACAGAGGGGGGGACACTGAAGCTTTCTTT.

The chain carries TRBV21-1 and TRBJ2-1; TRBD2, as called in the table, went unchecked against the DNA. TRBV21-1 represents a pseudogene. The CDR3 sequence is 18 residues long. The CDR3 DNA reads as TGTGCCAGCAGCATGGGGCTAGCGGGAGAAGGAGGCTACAATGAGCAGTTCTTC. Protein: CASSMGLAGEGGYNEQFF.

This chain links TRBV11-2 with TRBJ1-1, with a possible D match to TRBD1 (5 bases). The CDR3 covers 15 residues. Germline CDR1 is SGHAT and CDR2 is FQNNGV. The V end lost 2 bases, the J end lost 4 bases, and 14 bases lay between the germline ends. The CDR3 sequence: CASSLSMGGGTEAFF. DNA of the CDR3: TGTGCCAGCAGCTTATCTATGGGGGGTGGCACTGAAGCTTTCTTT.

The chain employs TRBV6-1 and TRBJ2-5; D might be TRBD1 (7 bases). With 11 bases removed from V and 4 bases from J, the gap between germline ends came to 17 bases. The CDR3 sequence is 13 residues long. Germline values: CDR1 MNHNS, CDR2 SASEGT. CDR3 sequence reads: CAVETGTRETQYF. The CDR3 bases are TGTGCCGTCGAGACAGGGACTCGAGAGACCCAGTACTTC.

In its sample, this clone was seen once. This sequence joins TRBV9 and TRBJ1-6; D call uncertain. CDR1 and CDR2 (germline): SGDLS, YYNGEE. The V end was cut by 2 bases, the J end by 8 bases, with 11 bases between. This CDR3 comprises 14 residues. CDR3 residues: CASSVERGDSPLHF. The DNA of the CDR3 is TGTGCCAGCAGCGTGGAGCGGGGAGATTCACCCCTCCACTTT. Filled out from reference TRBV9 and TRBJ1-6, the complete variable domain reads DSGVTQTPKHLITATGQRVTLRCSPRSGDLSVYWYQQSLDQGLQFLIQYYNGEERAKGNILERFSAQQFPDLHSELNLSSLELGDSALYFCASSVERGDSPLHFGNGTRLTVT.

This chain uses TRBV7-9 with TRBJ1-5; a weak D match, TRBD1 (5 bases). The germline CDR1 and CDR2 sequences are SEHNR and FQNEAQ (reference sequence). V lost 1 base and J 4 bases, leaving 8 bases between the germline ends. The CDR3 runs to 14 residues. CDR3 nucleotides: TGTGCCAGCAGCTTAGGACAGACAAATCAGCCCCAGCATTTT. This codes for CASSLGQTNQPQHF.

The rearrangement uses TRBV2 and TRBJ2-7; TRBD1 aligns across 9 bases. The CDR3 is made up of 17 amino acids. Germline CDR1 SNHLY, CDR2 FYNNEI. The V gene end was trimmed by 10 bases and the J gene end by 2 bases; junction bases not matched to a gene: 18. CDR3 amino acids: CATGTGLAHDRAYEQYF. The CDR3 DNA reads TGTGCCACCGGGACAGGGCTAGCACACGATCGAGCCTACGAGCAGTACTTC.

The chain carries TRBV28 and TRBJ1-5; a weak D match, TRBD1 (5 bases). Germline V gene sequence: CDR1 MDHEN, CDR2 SYDVKM. There are 13 residues in the CDR3. The ends were cut back, 7 bases at V and 9 bases at J, with 16 bases in the middle. In DNA, the CDR3 is TGTGCCAGCACCCTAGCGGGGGTGGGGCCCCAGCATTTT. Protein sequence: CASTLAGVGPQHF.

The chain carries TRBV2 and TRBJ1-4; unclear D gene. Per the germline V gene, CDR1 is SNHLY and CDR2 is FYNNEI. The CDR3 runs to 12 residues. The V end was cut by 8 bases, the J end by 4 bases, with 8 bases between. The CDR3: CASGPFNEKLFF. CDR3 nucleotides: TGTGCCAGCGGGCCCTTTAATGAAAAACTGTTTTTT.

This chain uses TRBV6-4 with TRBJ1-2; TRBD1 matches 9 bases. The CDR3 contains 15 residues. With 5 bases clipped from V and 5 bases from J, the junction kept 9 bases outside the gene matches. Germline V gives CDR1 MRHNA, CDR2 SNTAGT. CDR3 sequence: CASSPQGQGPYGYTF. CDR3 in DNA: TGTGCCAGCAGTCCGCAAGGACAGGGGCCATATGGCTACACCTTC.

The V and J genes are TRBV9 and TRBJ1-5, with D tentatively TRBD1 (6 bases). There are 15 residues in the CDR3. Per the germline V gene, CDR1 is SGDLS and CDR2 is YYNGEE. Trimming shortened V by 0 bases and J by 7 bases, and 14 bases separated the two germline ends. CDR3 coding DNA: TGTGCCAGCAGCGTAGGAAGACAGGCTCAGCAGCCCCAGCATTTT. This translates into CASSVGRQAQQPQHF.

This sequence joins TRBV5-6 and TRBJ2-2, with D possibly being TRBD1 (5 bases). The length of the CDR3 is 15 residues. Germline-derived CDR1 and CDR2 are SGHDT and YYEEEE. Deletions cut 3 bases from V and 7 bases from J, with 16 bases between. The CDR3, as DNA: TGTGCCAGCAGCTCGGTTGCAGGGAAGGGCGGGGAGCTGTTTTTT. Translated: CASSSVAGKGGELFF.

The J gene is TRBJ2-1, the V gene TRBV27; 8 bases line up with TRBD1. V lost 6 bases, J lost 8 bases, and 24 bases stayed unmatched. The CDR3 contains 19 residues. The V gene's germline CDR1 is MNHEY and CDR2 SMNVEV (reference sequence). Here the CDR3 reads CASSYRQSGQGLGSDEQFF. The CDR3 nucleotides read TGTGCCAGCAGCTACCGACAATCCGGACAGGGCTTAGGGTCTGATGAGCAGTTCTTC.

This rearrangement joins TRBV7-8 to TRBJ2-7; possible D gene TRBD2, 6 bases. V lost 5 bases, J lost 2 bases, and 13 bases lay in between. The CDR3 runs to 14 residues. The germline V gene has CDR1 SGHVS and CDR2 FQNEAQ. CDR3 region: CASSGGGGTYEQYF. The CDR3, as DNA: TGTGCCAGCAGCGGTGGTGGGGGGACCTACGAGCAGTACTTC. Full variable domain (rest looked up from reference TRBV7-8 and TRBJ2-7): GAGVSQSPRYKVAKRGQDVALRCDPISGHVSLFWYQQALGQGPEFLTYFQNEAQLDKSGLPSDRFFAERPEGSVSTLKIQRTQQEDSAVYLCASSGGGGTYEQYFGPGTRLTVT.

J is TRBJ1-5 and V is TRBV5-1; TRBD1 might be the D (5 bases). V lost 4 bases to trimming and J lost 2 bases, with 22 bases between them. CDR1 and CDR2 (germline): SGHRS, YFSETQ. The CDR3 contains 18 residues. The CDR3 region is CASSRGSEAGTGNQPQHF. The CDR3 DNA reads as TGCGCCAGCAGCCGAGGTTCTGAAGCCGGGACTGGCAATCAGCCCCAGCATTTT.

The chain joins TRBV27 to TRBJ2-7, with D perhaps TRBD2 (5 bases). Germline CDR1 and CDR2: MNHEY and SMNVEV (reference sequence). Trimming shortened V by 11 bases and J by 3 bases, and 17 bases separated the two germline ends. The CDR3 is made up of 13 amino acids. CDR3 sequence: CAAGVANIYEQYF. CDR3 bases: TGTGCCGCCGGGGTAGCGAACATCTACGAGCAGTACTTC.

This clone was detected a few times. This sequence joins TRBV27 and TRBJ1-1, with D possibly matching TRBD1 (6 bases). CDR3 size: 12 residues. V was trimmed by 6 bases and J by 1 base, leaving 6 bases between them. Germline V CDR1 and CDR2: MNHEY, SMNVEV (reference sequence). DNA of the CDR3: TGTGCCAGCAGACAGGGGAACACTGAAGCTTTCTTT. The encoded protein is CASRQGNTEAFF.

The J gene is TRBJ2-2, the V gene TRBV4-1; D is possibly TRBD2 (5 bases). Trimming took 4 bases from V and 4 from J, leaving 13 bases between them. The CDR3 runs to 15 residues. The germline gives CDR1 MGHRA, CDR2 YSYEKL. Here the CDR3 reads CASSPRVGSTGELFF. Here the CDR3 DNA reads TGCGCCAGCAGCCCCCGGGTGGGGAGCACCGGGGAGCTGTTTTTT.

The chain carries TRBV15 and TRBJ1-4; D is uncertain. The V end was cut by 5 bases, the J end by 0 bases, with 16 bases between. Germline-derived CDR1 and CDR2 are LNHNV and YYDKDF (reference sequence). This CDR3 is 17 amino acids long. This chain's CDR3 is CATSRDSGLATNEKLFF. DNA for the CDR3: TGTGCCACCAGCCGGGATTCAGGACTTGCAACTAATGAAAAACTGTTTTTT. Drawing the rest from reference TRBV15 and TRBJ1-4, the complete variable domain is DAMVIQNPRYQVTQFGKPVTLSCSQTLNHNVMYWYQQKSSQAPKLLFHYYDKDFNNEADTPDNFQSRRPNTSFCFLDIRSPGLGDTAMYLCATSRDSGLATNEKLFFGSGTQLSVL.